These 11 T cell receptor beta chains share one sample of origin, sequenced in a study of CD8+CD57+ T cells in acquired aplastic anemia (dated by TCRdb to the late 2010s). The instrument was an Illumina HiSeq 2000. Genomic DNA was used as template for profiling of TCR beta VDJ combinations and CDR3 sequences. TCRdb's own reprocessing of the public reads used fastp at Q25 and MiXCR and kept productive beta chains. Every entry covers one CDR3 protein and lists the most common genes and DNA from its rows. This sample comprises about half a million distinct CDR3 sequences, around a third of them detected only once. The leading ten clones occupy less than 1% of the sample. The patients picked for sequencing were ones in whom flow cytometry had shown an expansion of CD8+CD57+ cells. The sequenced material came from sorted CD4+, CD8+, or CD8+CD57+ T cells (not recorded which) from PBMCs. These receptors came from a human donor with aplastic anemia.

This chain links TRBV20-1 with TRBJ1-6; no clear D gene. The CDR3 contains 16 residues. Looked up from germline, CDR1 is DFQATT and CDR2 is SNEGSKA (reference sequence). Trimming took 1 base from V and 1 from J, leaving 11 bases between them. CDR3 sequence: CSARGSTGSYNSPLHF. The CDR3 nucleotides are TGCAGTGCTAGAGGTTCCACGGGGTCCTATAATTCACCCCTCCACTTT.

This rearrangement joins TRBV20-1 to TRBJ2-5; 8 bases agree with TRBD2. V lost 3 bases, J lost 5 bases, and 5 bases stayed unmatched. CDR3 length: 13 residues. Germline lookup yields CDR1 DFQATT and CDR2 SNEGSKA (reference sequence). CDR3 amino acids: CSASGGVGETQYF. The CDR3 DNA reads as TGCAGTGCTAGCGGGGGGGTGGGGGAGACCCAGTACTTC.

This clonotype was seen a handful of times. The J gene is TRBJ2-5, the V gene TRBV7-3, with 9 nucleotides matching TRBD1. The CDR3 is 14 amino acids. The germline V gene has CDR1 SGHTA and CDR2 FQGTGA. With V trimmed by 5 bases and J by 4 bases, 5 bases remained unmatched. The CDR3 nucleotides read TGTGCCAGCAGCCCTGGGACAGGGACAGAGACCCAGTACTTC. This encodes CASSPGTGTETQYF.

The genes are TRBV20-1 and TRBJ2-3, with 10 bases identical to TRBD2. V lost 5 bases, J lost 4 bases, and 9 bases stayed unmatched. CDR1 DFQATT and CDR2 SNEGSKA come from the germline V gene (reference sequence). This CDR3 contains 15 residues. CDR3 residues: CSAGGAGGHSDTQYF. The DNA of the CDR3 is TGCAGTGCTGGAGGAGCGGGGGGGCATTCAGATACGCAGTATTTT.

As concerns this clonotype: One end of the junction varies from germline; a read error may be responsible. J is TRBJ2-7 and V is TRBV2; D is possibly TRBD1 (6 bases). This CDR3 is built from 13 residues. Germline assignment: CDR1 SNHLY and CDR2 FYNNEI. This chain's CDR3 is CACSNTGLDEQYF. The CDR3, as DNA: TGTGCCTGCAGCAATACAGGGTTGGACGAGCAGTACTTC. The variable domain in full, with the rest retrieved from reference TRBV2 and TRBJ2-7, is EPEVTQTPSHQVTQMGQEVILRCVPISNHLYFYWYRQILGQKVEFLVSFYNNEISEKSEIFDDQFSVERPDGSNFTLKIRSTKLEDSAMYFCACSNTGLDEQYFGPGTRLTVT.

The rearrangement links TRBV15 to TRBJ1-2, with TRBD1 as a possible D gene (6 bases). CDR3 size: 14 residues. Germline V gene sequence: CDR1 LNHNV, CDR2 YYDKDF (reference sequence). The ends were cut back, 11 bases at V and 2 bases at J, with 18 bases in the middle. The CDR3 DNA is TGTGCCCAGACACCCGGGACAACAAACTATGGCTACACCTTC. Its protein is CAQTPGTTNYGYTF.

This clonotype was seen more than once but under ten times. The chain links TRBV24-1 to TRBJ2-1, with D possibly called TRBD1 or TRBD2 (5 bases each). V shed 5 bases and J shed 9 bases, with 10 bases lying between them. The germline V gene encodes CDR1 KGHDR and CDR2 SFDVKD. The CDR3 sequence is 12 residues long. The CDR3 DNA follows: TGTGCCACCAGTGGGGGCCGGGGTGAGCAGTTCTTC. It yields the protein CATSGGRGEQFF.

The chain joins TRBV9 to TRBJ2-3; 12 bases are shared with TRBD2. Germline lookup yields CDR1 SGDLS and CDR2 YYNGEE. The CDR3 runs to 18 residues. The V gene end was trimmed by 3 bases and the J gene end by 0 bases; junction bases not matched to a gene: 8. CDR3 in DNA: TGTGCCAGCAGCGCCCGGCTTACTAGCGGGGGGAGCACAGATACGCAGTATTTT. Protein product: CASSARLTSGGSTDTQYF. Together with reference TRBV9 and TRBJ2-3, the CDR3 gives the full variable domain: DSGVTQTPKHLITATGQRVTLRCSPRSGDLSVYWYQQSLDQGLQFLIQYYNGEERAKGNILERFSAQQFPDLHSELNLSSLELGDSALYFCASSARLTSGGSTDTQYFGPGTRLTVL.

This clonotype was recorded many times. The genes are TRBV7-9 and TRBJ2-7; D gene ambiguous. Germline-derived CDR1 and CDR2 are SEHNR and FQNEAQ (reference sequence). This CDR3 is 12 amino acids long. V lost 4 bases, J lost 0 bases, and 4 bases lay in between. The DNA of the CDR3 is TGTGCCAGCAGCTCACGCTCCTACGAGCAGTACTTC. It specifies CASSSRSYEQYF.

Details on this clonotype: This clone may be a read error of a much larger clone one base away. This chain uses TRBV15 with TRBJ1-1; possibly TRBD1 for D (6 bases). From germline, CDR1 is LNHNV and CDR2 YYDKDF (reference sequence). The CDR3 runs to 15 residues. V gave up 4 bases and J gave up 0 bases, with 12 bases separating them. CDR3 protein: CATSTKGHVNTEAFF. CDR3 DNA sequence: TGTGCCACCAGCACCAAGGGACACGTGAACACTGAAGCTTTCTTT.

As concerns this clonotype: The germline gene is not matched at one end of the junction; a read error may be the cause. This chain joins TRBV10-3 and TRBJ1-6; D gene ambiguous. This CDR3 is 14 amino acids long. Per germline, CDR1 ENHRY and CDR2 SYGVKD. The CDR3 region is CASSYTAEDSPLHF. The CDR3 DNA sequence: TGTGCCAGCAGTTACACCGCTGAGGATTCACCCCTCCACTTT.